A single T cell receptor (beta chain) is shown here with its context. Antigen: not known. Assay: immunoSEQ multiplex PCR; the TCRdb copy retains only in-frame clones and omits some. This table has roughly 15,000 clones, about 71% appearing once. The record originates from a study of CD4+ T cells in melanoma. Germline V gene sequence: CDR1 MNHGY, CDR2 SVAAGI. Trimming took 4 bases from V and 4 from J, leaving 19 bases between them. The CDR3 has 16 residues. Study results and caveats: Reportedly, melanoma neoantigen-specific CD4+ T cells showed varied differentiation states.

Specimen: cells from a culture (not recorded whether cultured in vitro). The chain carries TRBV6-9 and TRBJ1-1, with D maybe TRBD1 (6 bases). The TCR was taken from a human donor with melanoma. The CDR3 region is CASSFWGAGRITEAFF. The CDR3 region has the DNA TGTGCCAGCAGTTTTTGGGGGGCTGGACGAATCACTGAAGCTTTCTTT.